This T cell receptor (beta chain) is from a study of T cells after yellow fever vaccination (dated by TCRdb to between 2018 and 2021). Concerning the study at large: The SMART-Seq v4 Ultra Low Input RNA kit was used to prepare libraries from fractions with low cell numbers. To follow T-cell clones before and after primary and booster YFV17D yellow fever vaccination, bulk TCR alpha and beta repertoires were sequenced over time. The cohort comprised two healthy male donors, one aged 18 to 30 and one aged 30 to 40 years. Bulk PBMC replicates and cell subsets were isolated from blood drawn at multiple timepoints before and after both primary and secondary immunization.

The CDR3 spans 12 residues, from the cysteine through the phenylalanine. The CDR3 DNA has 36 bases and is translated from base 1. The germline V gene (reference sequence) specifies SEHNR as CDR1 and FQNEAQ as CDR2. Trimming removed 5 bases from V and 9 bases from J, leaving 12 bases between the germline ends. Study-level results and caveats: Because abundant contaminating clonotypes from the bulk population could be contained in FACS-sorted repertoires, computational filtering was required. Compared with the primary T-cell response, the secondary T-cell response was weaker but faster, peaking on day 5 rather than day 15. The study included only a couple of donors, which limits how far the findings can be generalized. Most clones expanded after primary vaccination (around 96% of CD4 and around 88% of CD8) were re-detected after the booster, suggesting that broad memory maintenance occurred. A small fraction of clonotypes appeared in both the CD4 and CD8 compartments, likely as a result of convergent recombination.

Concerning this clonotype: Its antigen is currently not known. Nothing much larger sits one base from this clone, and base qualities are not available.

The treatment or condition tag for this specimen amounts to: live attenuated yellow fever vaccine strain. A standard Ficoll-Paque protocol was used to isolate PBMCs from peripheral blood. CD4 and CD8 T-cell fractions were isolated with Dynabeads CD4 and CD8 positive selection kits. TriZol was used to extract RNA from bulk PBMCs, from CD4 and CD8 fractions, and from dextramer-positive and dextramer-negative fractions. Instrument on record: Illumina NovaSeq 6000. TCR cDNA was synthesized by 5'RACE template switching, through which a universal primer site and unique molecular identifiers were introduced. Priming of cDNA synthesis was performed from both the TCR alpha and TCR beta constant segments. Two PCR steps were used to amplify libraries, with sample barcodes and sequencing adapters being added in the second step. Libraries were sequenced on Illumina HiSeq 2500 (2x100 bp) or NovaSeq (2x150 bp). For the original study's pipeline: Demultiplexing of reads and collapsing into UMI consensus sequences were performed with MIGEC, and V(D)J alignment was carried out with MiXCR. Vaccine-responding clonotypes were defined with edgeR using replicate PBMC samples, requiring FDR below 0.01 and a log2 fold change above 5 up to day 15. Each bulk clonotype received a CD4 or CD8 identity based on whether the sequenced CD4 or CD8 repertoire contained that clonotype at higher abundance. TCRdb applied fastp at Q25 and MiXCR to the public reads, then kept only in-frame beta chains. A single entry per CDR3 protein holds the most common genes and DNA from its merged rows. These V and J calls derive from TCRdb rather than the authors' analysis. The sample table lists a few hundred thousand distinct CDR3 sequences, 7.5% to 9% of them with a count of one. The top ten hold approximately 3.5% of the sample.

This sequence was found in a man younger than 30 who received the YFV17D yellow fever vaccine. Source: CD4+ T cells sorted from PBMCs, taken 5 days after the yellow fever booster vaccination. The rearranged segments are TRBV7-9 and TRBJ2-3; the D gene remains uncertain. The sequenced DNA is TGTGCCAGCAGCCCCTCTAGTAACACGCAGTATTTT. This sequence encodes CASSPSSNTQYF.